This TCR beta chain stems from a study of CD8 T cells in ankylosing spondylitis. TCRdb reanalysed the 5' RACE reads using MiXCR and keeps one entry per CDR3 protein. The sample includes about 150,000 distinct CDR3 sequences, roughly 44% of them seen just once. Broader study findings: Reportedly, significant enrichment of disease-linked clones occurred in matched ankylosing spondylitis synovial fluid. Peripheral blood samples showed relatively rare disease-linked clones, and these clones were CD8+. Within ankylosing spondylitis blood, a TCR beta motif made up of seven to nine highly homologous variants appeared to be characteristic.

With 1 base removed from V and 6 bases from J, the gap between germline ends came to 9 bases. The CDR3 contains 13 residues. With respect to this clonotype: Its target is not known.

V usage is TRBV12-3 or TRBV12-4 and J usage is TRBJ1-1; D ambiguous. Sequences were obtained from synovial fluid, either unsorted or a sorted T cell fraction (not recorded which). The receptor comes from a male donor with ankylosing spondylitis. DNA of the CDR3: TGTGCCAGCAGTTTAGGGGGAAGGTCTGAAGCTTTCTTT. It encodes CASSLGGRSEAFF.